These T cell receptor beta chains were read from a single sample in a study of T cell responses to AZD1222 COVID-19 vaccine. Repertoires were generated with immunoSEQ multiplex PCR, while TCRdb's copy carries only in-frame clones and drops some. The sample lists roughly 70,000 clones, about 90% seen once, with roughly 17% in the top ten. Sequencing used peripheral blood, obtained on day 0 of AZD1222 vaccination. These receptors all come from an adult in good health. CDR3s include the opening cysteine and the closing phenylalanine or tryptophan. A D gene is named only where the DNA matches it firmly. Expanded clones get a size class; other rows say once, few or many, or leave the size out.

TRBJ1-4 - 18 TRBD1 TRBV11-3 TGTGCCAGCAGCTTGCGTCCGGGACAGGGGGCCGCTAATGAAAAACTGTTTTTT CASSLRPGQGAANEKLFF
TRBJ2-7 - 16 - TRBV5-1 TGCGCCAGCAGCCCCGGGGTTCAGGCTGGGGGCTACGAGCAGTACTTC CASSPGVQAGGYEQYF
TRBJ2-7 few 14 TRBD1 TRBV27 TGTGCCAGCAGCACCGGGACAGGGGGCTACGAGCAGTACTTC CASSTGTGGYEQYF
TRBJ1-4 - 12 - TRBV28 TGTGCCAGCAGTTTAGGAAATGAAAAACTGTTTTTT CASSLGNEKLFF
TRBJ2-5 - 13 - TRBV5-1 TGCGCCAGCAGCTTTGGCAGGGAAGAGACCCAGTACTTC CASSFGREETQYF
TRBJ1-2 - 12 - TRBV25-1 TGTGCCAGCAGTGAAGCTCTTTATGGCTACACCTTC CASSEALYGYTF
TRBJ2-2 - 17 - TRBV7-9 TGTGCCAGCAGCTACATCATTCAGGACAGTAACACCGGGGAGCTGTTTTTT CASSYIIQDSNTGELFF
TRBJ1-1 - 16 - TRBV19 TGTGCCAGTAGTATCTCGGGCGGTGGGGCAGCCACTGAAGCTTTCTTT CASSISGGGAATEAFF
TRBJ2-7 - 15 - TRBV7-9 TGTGCCAGCAGCTTAGTAGGGCAGACAGCCTACGAGCAGTACTTC CASSLVGQTAYEQYF
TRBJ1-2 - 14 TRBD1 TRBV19 TGTGCCAGTAGTATAGCCAGGGGGGAAAATGGCTACACCTTC CASSIARGENGYTF
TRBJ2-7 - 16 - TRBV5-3 TGTGCCAGAAGCAAAAGGGACCTACCCTGCGGCTACGAGCAGTACTTC CARSKRDLPCGYEQYF
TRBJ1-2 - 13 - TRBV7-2 TGTGCCAGCAGCTTAGGCACGGGTGGGGGCTACACCTTC CASSLGTGGGYTF
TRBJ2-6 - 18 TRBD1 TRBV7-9 TGTGCCAGCAGCTTAATCGGGACAGGGATAACTGGGGCCAACGTCCTGACTTTC CASSLIGTGITGANVLTF
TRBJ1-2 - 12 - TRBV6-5 TGTGCCTGCCGGAAGGACCTCTATGGCTACACCTTC CACRKDLYGYTF
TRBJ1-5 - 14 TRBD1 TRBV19 TGTGCCAGTAGTATGGGGACAGAGCATCAGCCCCAGCATTTT CASSMGTEHQPQHF
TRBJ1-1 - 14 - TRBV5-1 TGCGCCAGCAGCCCTACGGGGGGCGGCACTGAAGCTTTCTTT CASSPTGGGTEAFF
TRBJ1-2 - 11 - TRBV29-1 TGCAGCCTGGGGGGTCCCTATGGCTACACCTTC CSLGGPYGYTF
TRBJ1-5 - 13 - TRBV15 TGTGCCACCAGCATAGAGCGGAATCAGCCCCAGCATTTT CATSIERNQPQHF
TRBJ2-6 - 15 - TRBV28 TGTGCCAGCAGTTTTAGTGATGCTGGGGCCAACGTCCTGACTTTC CASSFSDAGANVLTF
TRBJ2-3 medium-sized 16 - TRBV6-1 TGTGCCAGCAGTGCCCAATCAGGGGAGGGTTCAGATACGCAGTATTTT CASSAQSGEGSDTQYF
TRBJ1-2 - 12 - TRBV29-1 TGCAGCGCAAGGACAGTACTCTATGGCTACACCTTC CSARTVLYGYTF
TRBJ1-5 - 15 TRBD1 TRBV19 TGTGCCAGTAGTCAGACAGGGGGCGGAAATCAGCCCCAGCATTTT CASSQTGGGNQPQHF
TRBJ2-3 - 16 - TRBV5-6 TGTGCCAGCACCATCCTCGGGACGGACCTCACAGATACGCAGTATTTT CASTILGTDLTDTQYF
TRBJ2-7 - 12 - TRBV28 TGTGCCAGCAGTTTTAAGCGCTACGAGCAGTACTTC CASSFKRYEQYF
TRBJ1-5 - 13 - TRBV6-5 TGTGCCATTTCCGACAGTCCTGATCAGCCCCAGCATTTT CAISDSPDQPQHF
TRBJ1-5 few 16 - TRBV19 TGTGCCAGTAGTATAGCCAGTGGCAGGAGAAATCAGCCCCAGCATTTT CASSIASGRRNQPQHF
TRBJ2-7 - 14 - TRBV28 TGTGCCAGCAGTTTAATGGGACAAGCCTACGAGCAGTACTTC CASSLMGQAYEQYF
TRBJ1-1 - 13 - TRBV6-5 TGTGCGGGAGTAACGGTTGGGGACACTGAAGCTTTCTTT CAGVTVGDTEAFF
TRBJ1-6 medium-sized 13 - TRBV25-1 TGTGCCAGCAGTGAAGGTACAAATTCACCCCTCCACTTT CASSEGTNSPLHF
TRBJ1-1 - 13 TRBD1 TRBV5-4 TGTGCCAGCAGCACCGGACAGGGCGATGAGGCTTTCTTT CASSTGQGDEAFF
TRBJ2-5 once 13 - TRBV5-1 TGCGCCAGCAGCTTGGTGGCGCAAGAGACCCAGTACTTC CASSLVAQETQYF
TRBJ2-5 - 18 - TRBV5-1 TGCGCCAGCAGCTTTGACAGGATTGGGAGGATACGCCAAGAGACCCAGTACTTC CASSFDRIGRIRQETQYF
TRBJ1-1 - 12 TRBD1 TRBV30 TGTGCCTGGAGTGAGGGGGCCCCTGAAGCTTTCTTT CAWSEGAPEAFF
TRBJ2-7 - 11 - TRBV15 TGTGCCACCAGAGTGGGGGACGAGCAGTACTTC CATRVGDEQYF
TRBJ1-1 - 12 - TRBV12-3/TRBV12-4 TGTGCCAGCAGTTTAAGGGGGAATGAAGCTTTCTTT CASSLRGNEAFF
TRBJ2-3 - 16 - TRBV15 TGTGCCACCAGCAGAGGGGAGGAAGGGCTCACAGATACGCAGTATTTT CATSRGEEGLTDTQYF
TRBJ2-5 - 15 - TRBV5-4 TGTGCCAGCAGCTTGCGTCAGGGGGGGCGAGAGACCCAGTACTTC CASSLRQGGRETQYF
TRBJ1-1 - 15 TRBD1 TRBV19 TGTGCCAGTAGGCCCACGGGACAGGGGTCCACTGAAGCTTTCTTT CASRPTGQGSTEAFF
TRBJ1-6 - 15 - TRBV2 TGTGCCAGCAGGTCCCCCGTATTCTATAATTCACCCCTCCACTTT CASRSPVFYNSPLHF
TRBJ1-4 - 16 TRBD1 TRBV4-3 TGCGCCAGCAGCCCAGAAATCGGGACAGGGGCCGAAAAACTGTTTTTT CASSPEIGTGAEKLFF
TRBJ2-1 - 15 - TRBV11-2 TGTGCCAGCAGCATTAGAGGGCGGGACTACAATGAGCAGTTCTTC CASSIRGRDYNEQFF
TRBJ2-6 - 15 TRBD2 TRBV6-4 TGTGCCAGCTGTGGGGGGGGAGACGGGGCCAACGTCCTGACTTTC CASCGGGDGANVLTF
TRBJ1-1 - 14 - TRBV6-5 TGTGCCAGCACCCACAGGGAGGTGAACACTGAAGCTTTCTTT CASTHREVNTEAFF
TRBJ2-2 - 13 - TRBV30 TGTGCCTGGAGTGTATTTGGCGTCGGGGAGCTGTTTTTT CAWSVFGVGELFF
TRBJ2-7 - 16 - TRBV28 TGTGCCAGCAGACGGACAGGCGGGGCATGGGGCTACGAGCAGTACTTC CASRRTGGAWGYEQYF
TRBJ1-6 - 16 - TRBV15 TGTGCCACCAGCAGTCTATTCGGGGGGGATAATTCACCCCTCCACTTT CATSSLFGGDNSPLHF
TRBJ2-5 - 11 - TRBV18 TGTGCCAGCTCACCACGAGAGACCCAGTACTTC CASSPRETQYF
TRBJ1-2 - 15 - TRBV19 TGTGCCAGTAGTATATCCGGAATAGTCCGGGGAGACTACACCTTC CASSISGIVRGDYTF
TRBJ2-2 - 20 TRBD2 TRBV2 TGTGCCAGCAGTGGCCCGGGGAGCGGGAAATACCCTCTAAACACCGGGGAGCTGTTTTTT CASSGPGSGKYPLNTGELFF
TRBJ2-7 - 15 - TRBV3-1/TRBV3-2 TGTGCCAGCAGCCGGGACCGGGACAACCCCTACGAGCAGTACTTC CASSRDRDNPYEQYF
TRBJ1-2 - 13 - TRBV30 TGTGCCTGGAGTCCAGGGAACGGCTATGGCTACACCTTC CAWSPGNGYGYTF
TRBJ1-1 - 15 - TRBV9 TGTGCCAGCAGCGGAATCGGGGATTTGAACACTGAAGCTTTCTTT CASSGIGDLNTEAFF
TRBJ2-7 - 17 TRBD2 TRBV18 TGTGCCAGCTCACCCCGAGGACTAGCGGGAGCGCCCAGCGAGCAGTACTTC CASSPRGLAGAPSEQYF
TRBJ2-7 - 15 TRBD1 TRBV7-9 TGTGCCAGCAGCTTAGAAGGACGGGACAGCCTTTGGCAGTACTTC CASSLEGRDSLWQYF
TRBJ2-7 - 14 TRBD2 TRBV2 TGTGCCAGCAGGGAGACTAGCGGTGGCTACGAGCAGTACTTC CASRETSGGYEQYF